This T cell receptor beta chain was captured in a study of shared clonotypes between healthy human individuals. General study findings and limits: Measured sharing among donors was expected to vary with sequencing depth.

Concerning this clone: Antigen unknown.

Into CD45RA+ naive and CD45RA-negative memory subsets, the CD4+ cells were split. Profiling relied on immunoSEQ multiplex PCR, and the TCRdb table lists in-frame clones only, not all of them. This repertoire shows some 2,100,000 clones, under 97% found once; its top ten account for around 0.13%. The length of the CDR3 is 16 residues. Trimming at V came to 3 bases and at J to 6 bases, leaving 9 bases not matched to a gene. Germline loops: CDR1 MNHEY, CDR2 SMNVEV (reference sequence). The sequence was obtained from a man younger than 35 in good health. Source material: naive CD4+ T cells sorted from blood. Stated subset: CD45RA+ positively selected. The J gene is TRBJ2-2, the V gene TRBV27; 8 nucleotides agree with TRBD1. CDR3 loop: CASSFRQGSYPGELFF. CDR3 in DNA: TGTGCCAGCAGTTTTAGACAGGGGAGTTATCCCGGGGAGCTGTTTTTT.